These 29 T cell receptor beta chains share one sample of origin, sequenced in a study of T cells after yellow fever vaccination. TCRdb re-derived calls from the 5' RACE reads in MiXCR, one entry per CDR3 protein. The sample has 15,000 or so distinct CDR3 sequences, 6% to 8% seen once; the top ten hold about 1.6%. The specimen comprised PBMCs, either bulk or a sorted T-cell subset (CD4+, CD8+, memory, or dextramer-sorted; not recorded which), sampled on the day of the yellow fever booster vaccination. The receptors derive from a man in his late teens or twenties who received the YFV17D yellow fever vaccine.

There are many counts of this clonotype. The chain couples TRBV14 to TRBJ2-1; possible D gene TRBD2, 6 bases. Germline V gene data show CDR1 as SGHDN and CDR2 as FVKESK. Trimming took 4 bases from V and 6 from J, leaving 10 bases between them. The CDR3 covers 13 residues. DNA of the CDR3: TGTGCCAGCAGCCTTAGCGGTCCCAATGAGCAGTTCTTC. Protein product: CASSLSGPNEQFF.

This clonotype was seen ten or more times. This chain links TRBV5-4 with TRBJ2-5, with 7 bases lining up with TRBD1. The trim removed 2 bases at V and 4 bases at J, leaving 2 bases unmatched. The CDR3 totals 13 residues. The germline CDR1 and CDR2 sequences are SGHNT and YYREEE (reference sequence). The CDR3 is CASSLGGPETQYF. As DNA, the CDR3 is TGTGCCAGCAGCTTAGGGGGCCCAGAGACCCAGTACTTC. The full variable domain, rest sourced from reference TRBV5-4 and TRBJ2-5, is ETGVTQSPTHLIKTRGQQVTLRCSSQSGHNTVSWYQQALGQGPQFIFQYYREEENGRGNFPPRFSGLQFPNYSSELNVNALELDDSALYLCASSLGGPETQYFGPGTRLLVL.

This clonotype was counted ten times or more. The V call is TRBV7-9, the J call TRBJ2-5; D is ambiguous. This CDR3 has 12 amino acids. The V gene lost 2 bases and the J gene lost 2 bases, with 3 bases spanning the gap. The germline V gene has CDR1 SEHNR and CDR2 FQNEAQ (reference sequence). CDR3 amino acids: CASSLRQETQYF. CDR3 nucleotides: TGTGCCAGCAGCTTACGGCAAGAGACCCAGTACTTC.

This clonotype has ten or more counts. CDR3 in DNA: TGTGCCATCAGTGAGACGGTCCATGAAAGGGGCTACACCTTC. Translating it yields CAISETVHERGYTF. V is TRBV10-3 and J is TRBJ1-2; D ambiguous. Germline V gene data show CDR1 as ENHRY and CDR2 as SYGVKD. The CDR3 contains 14 residues. The V end lost 2 bases, the J end lost 8 bases, and 15 bases lay between the germline ends.

This clonotype rates as medium-sized. The rearrangement joins TRBV7-2 to TRBJ2-5; D is possibly TRBD2 (6 bases). The V end lost 2 bases, the J end lost 5 bases, and 12 bases lay between the germline ends. The CDR3 covers 14 residues. Germline-derived CDR1 and CDR2 are SGHTA and FQGNSA. The CDR3 protein is CASSLMVAGETQYF. The CDR3 DNA is TGTGCCAGCAGCTTAATGGTGGCGGGGGAGACCCAGTACTTC.

By share, this clonotype ranks as medium-sized. The chain uses TRBV9 and TRBJ2-1, with a weak D call TRBD1 (5 bases). V shed 0 bases and J shed 0 bases, with 19 bases lying between them. Germline lookup yields CDR1 SGDLS and CDR2 YYNGEE. The CDR3 has 19 residues. The CDR3 spells CASSVGGAALKSSYNEQFF. The CDR3 DNA sequence: TGTGCCAGCAGCGTAGGTGGGGCCGCCCTAAAAAGCTCCTACAATGAGCAGTTCTTC.

This clonotype occurred many times. The genes are TRBV5-4 and TRBJ2-7; possibly TRBD1 or TRBD2 for D (5 bases each). The CDR3 extends over 14 amino acids. The V end lost 4 bases, the J end lost 2 bases, and 13 bases lay between the germline ends. Germline V gene data show CDR1 as SGHNT and CDR2 as YYREEE (reference sequence). The DNA of the CDR3 is TGTGCCAGCAGCGACCGGGACGGAACCTACGAGCAGTACGTC. It codes for CASSDRDGTYEQYV.

This clonotype is termed medium-sized. The rearrangement links TRBV20-1 to TRBJ1-1; D uncertain. V shed 6 bases and J shed 1 base, with 15 bases lying between them. The V gene's germline CDR1 is DFQATT and CDR2 SNEGSKA (reference sequence). CDR3 size: 14 residues. CDR3 residues: CSAYPSTANTEAFF. DNA of the CDR3: TGCAGTGCCTACCCCTCTACAGCGAACACTGAAGCTTTCTTT.

V and J are TRBV13 and TRBJ2-6, with D perhaps TRBD1 (6 bases). The V gene lost 5 bases and the J gene lost 2 bases, with 10 bases spanning the gap. Per the germline V gene, CDR1 is PRHDT and CDR2 is FYEKMQ (reference sequence). The CDR3 totals 15 residues. CDR3 protein: CASSVRGPGANVLTF. CDR3 nucleotides: TGTGCCAGCAGCGTCAGGGGCCCTGGGGCCAACGTCCTGACTTTC.

This clonotype came up many times. The genes are TRBV7-2 and TRBJ2-3; D gene ambiguous. CDR1 is SGHTA and CDR2 is FQGNSA in the germline V gene. The CDR3 length is 14 residues. V was shortened by 1 base and J by 4 bases, with 9 bases between the two germline ends. The CDR3 here is CASSLGLTPDTQYF. CDR3 nucleotides: TGTGCCAGCAGCTTAGGCCTAACCCCAGATACGCAGTATTTT.

The J gene is TRBJ1-1, the V gene TRBV15; D is undetermined. The V end was cut by 3 bases, the J end by 7 bases, with 15 bases between. This CDR3 spans 14 amino acids. Germline V lookup: CDR1 LNHNV, CDR2 YYDKDF (reference sequence). The CDR3, as DNA: TGTGCCACCAGCAGTGGTCGGGGTTCGGGTGAAGCTTTCTTT. This sequence encodes CATSSGRGSGEAFF.

At least ten counts were recorded for this clonotype. CDR3 amino acids: CASSPDFGRGTDGYTF. The CDR3 DNA is TGTGCCAGCTCACCAGATTTCGGCAGGGGGACCGATGGCTACACCTTC. The chain has TRBV18 and TRBJ1-2; TRBD1 matches at 7 bases. The CDR3 extends over 16 amino acids. The trim removed 2 bases at V and 6 bases at J, leaving 12 bases unmatched. Germline CDR1 KGHSH, CDR2 LQKENI. Filled out from reference TRBV18 and TRBJ1-2, the complete variable domain reads NAGVMQNPRHLVRRRGQEARLRCSPMKGHSHVYWYRQLPEEGLKFMVYLQKENIIDESGMPKERFSAEFPKEGPSILRIQQVVRGDSAAYFCASSPDFGRGTDGYTFGSGTRLTVV.

This clonotype was picked up many times. This sequence joins TRBV4-1 and TRBJ2-5; D is undetermined. The CDR3 runs to 11 residues. The germline CDR1 and CDR2 sequences are MGHRA and YSYEKL. The V gene lost 0 bases and the J gene lost 4 bases, with 0 bases spanning the gap. CDR3: CASSQEETQYF. CDR3 nucleotides: TGCGCCAGCAGCCAAGAAGAGACCCAGTACTTC.

There are many counts of this clonotype. The rearrangement links TRBV10-3 to TRBJ2-1; 9 nucleotides match TRBD1. This CDR3 contains 14 residues. Germline trimming cut 11 bases from V and 8 bases from J; bases unmatched to any gene: 13. Germline values: CDR1 ENHRY, CDR2 SYGVKD. Here the CDR3 DNA reads TGTGCCCAGTCCTCACAGGGGGCTGCGGATGAGCAGTTCTTC. It is translated as CAQSSQGAADEQFF.

This clonotype ranks as medium-sized. V is TRBV5-1 and J is TRBJ1-1, with D hard to call. V was cut by 4 bases and J by 0 bases, with 10 bases left in between. CDR3 length: 14 amino acids. CDR1 and CDR2 (germline): SGHRS, YFSETQ. The CDR3 sequence is CASSSGLLNTEAFF. The CDR3 bases are TGCGCCAGCAGCAGTGGACTCCTGAACACTGAAGCTTTCTTT.

This clonotype was detected many times. Here the CDR3 reads CASSQDRGYGYTF. CDR3 DNA sequence: TGTGCCAGCAGCCAGGACAGGGGCTATGGCTACACCTTC. V is TRBV7-2 and J is TRBJ1-2, with 9 bases fitting TRBD1. The CDR3 loop spans 13 amino acids. Trimming at V came to 5 bases and at J to 4 bases, leaving 2 bases not matched to a gene. Germline values: CDR1 SGHTA, CDR2 FQGNSA.

This clonotype occurred once. The chain carries TRBV11-3 and TRBJ2-1, with 9 bases lining up with TRBD1. Trimming at V came to 6 bases and at J to 9 bases, leaving 3 bases not matched to a gene. The CDR3 has 12 residues. Germline V gene lookup returns CDR1 SGHNT and CDR2 YENEEA. CDR3 coding DNA: TGTGCCAGCAGGGGGACAGGGACTGAGCAGTTCTTC. Protein: CASRGTGTEQFF.

This clonotype was recorded many times. J is TRBJ2-5 and V is TRBV7-2; D is perhaps TRBD1 (5 bases). The CDR3 sequence is 14 residues long. The V gene lost 7 bases and the J gene lost 1 base, with 13 bases spanning the gap. Germline V gene sequence: CDR1 SGHTA, CDR2 FQGNSA. CDR3 nucleotide sequence: TGTGCCAGCACCGAGTCCAGGGCCCAAGAGACCCAGTACTTC. Translated: CASTESRAQETQYF.

This clonotype was counted many times. The chain links TRBV20-1 to TRBJ1-6, with D perhaps TRBD1 (6 bases). V was pared by 1 base and J by 10 bases, with 20 bases between. The CDR3 spans 16 residues. The germline gives CDR1 DFQATT, CDR2 SNEGSKA (reference sequence). The CDR3 coding sequence is TGCAGTGCTAGAGTCCCATCAGGGGCGCAAAGGTCACCCCTCCACTTT. This encodes CSARVPSGAQRSPLHF.

This clonotype was seen at least ten times. V usage is TRBV5-4 and J usage is TRBJ2-2; D is perhaps TRBD2 (6 bases). CDR1 SGHNT and CDR2 YYREEE come from the germline V gene (reference sequence). There are 13 residues in the CDR3. V lost 4 bases, J lost 5 bases, and 9 bases lay in between. CDR3 DNA sequence: TGTGCCAGCAGCCGGGACTTAACCGGGGAGCTGTTTTTT. This codes for CASSRDLTGELFF.

This clonotype was seen ten or more times. This chain connects TRBV5-4 to TRBJ1-2; 9 bases align to TRBD1. The germline gives CDR1 SGHNT, CDR2 YYREEE (reference sequence). J lost 8 bases, V lost 1 base, and 6 bases had no gene match. This CDR3 comprises 14 residues. CDR3 sequence: CASSLNRGQGGYTF. The CDR3 DNA reads as TGTGCCAGCAGCTTGAACAGGGGGCAGGGGGGCTACACCTTC.

This clonotype has at least ten counts. The V gene is TRBV2, the J gene TRBJ2-1, with 7 positions matching TRBD2. The CDR3 length is 15 residues. V dropped 4 bases and J dropped 5; count of bases not matched to a gene: 8. Germline V CDR1 and CDR2: SNHLY, FYNNEI. The CDR3 bases are TGTGCCAGCAGTGCCTGGACTAGTTCCCACAATGAGCAGTTCTTC. It specifies CASSAWTSSHNEQFF.

This clonotype appeared many times. The chain uses TRBV7-3 and TRBJ2-3; TRBD2 matches 13 bases. From germline, CDR1 is SGHTA and CDR2 FQGTGA. CDR3 length equals 16 residues. Losses at the gene ends were 6 bases for V and 1 base for J; bases not matched to a gene: 4. The CDR3, as DNA: TGTGCCAGCAGTCCCGGGACTAGCGGGGGCACAGATACGCAGTATTTT. Its protein product is CASSPGTSGGTDTQYF.

This clonotype is deemed medium-sized. The J gene is TRBJ2-1, the V gene TRBV5-1; the D is unclear. The CDR3 consists of 13 residues. V lost 2 bases and J lost 4, with 7 bases in between. The germline V gene has CDR1 SGHRS and CDR2 YFSETQ. CDR3 bases: TGCGCCAGCAGCTTTGGTGGGTACAATGAGCAGTTCTTC. Residues: CASSFGGYNEQFF.

Many counts were recorded for this clonotype. V usage is TRBV5-1 and J usage is TRBJ1-2; 9 positions match TRBD1. Germline values: CDR1 SGHRS, CDR2 YFSETQ. The CDR3 is 13 amino acids. The V segment lost 4 bases and the J segment 7 bases; nucleotides outside the gene matches: 5. CDR3: CASSPGQGGGYTF. The CDR3 DNA follows: TGCGCCAGCAGCCCGGGACAGGGTGGTGGCTACACCTTC.

Ten or more counts support this clonotype. This chain connects TRBV7-3 to TRBJ1-1, with D perhaps matching TRBD1 (6 bases). The CDR3 has 12 amino acids. Germline V CDR1 and CDR2: SGHTA, FQGTGA. Trimming pared 8 bases from V and 3 bases from J, leaving 10 bases between. The CDR3, as DNA: TGTGCCAGCTCGGGACACTACACTGAAGCTTTCTTT. It specifies CASSGHYTEAFF.

This clonotype was observed many times. The chain carries TRBV20-1 and TRBJ2-3, with 8 positions matching TRBD2. The J segment lost 1 base and the V segment lost 0 bases, leaving 0 bases of the junction unmatched. The CDR3 runs 14 residues. From germline, CDR1 is DFQATT and CDR2 SNEGSKA (reference sequence). The CDR3 loop is CSARELAGTDTQYF. CDR3 coding DNA: TGCAGTGCTAGAGAACTAGCGGGCACAGATACGCAGTATTTT.

This clonotype has a count of ten or more. The V gene is TRBV5-6, the J gene TRBJ1-2; D call uncertain. The germline V and J ends were trimmed by 6 bases and 4 bases, with 16 bases remaining between them. Germline CDR1 SGHDT, CDR2 YYEEEE. The CDR3 consists of 14 residues. CDR3 sequence (DNA): TGTGCCAGCACCTTAACTGGGCCAGCCTATGGCTACACCTTC. Its protein product is CASTLTGPAYGYTF.

Judged by abundance, this clonotype is medium-sized. The gene calls are TRBV12-3 or TRBV12-4 and TRBJ1-2; 11 bases are a match to TRBD1. J lost 4 bases, V lost 3 bases, and 4 bases had no gene match. The CDR3 is made up of 15 amino acids. The chain's CDR3 is CASSFPGQGVYGYTF. In nucleotides, the CDR3 is TGTGCCAGCAGTTTCCCGGGACAGGGGGTCTATGGCTACACCTTC.